Listed here are 6 T cell receptor beta chains from one sample, sequenced in a study of shared clonotypes between healthy human individuals (dated by TCRdb to 2019 to 2021). The method was the immunoSEQ multiplex PCR assay. TCRdb re-hosts the immuneACCESS table, in-frame sequences only. Its copies lack some clones; in the studies checked, an unresolved V gene accounts for under half of them, and the cause for the rest is not known. The sample table records 110,000 or so clones; 65% to 75% of these occur just once. 20% to 25% of the sample is taken by the ten largest. The sample consisted of memory CD8+ T cells sorted from blood. The cell subset or site label, read with the paper, signifies: CD45RO+ cells pooled with CCR7-negative TemRA cells. Receptor source: a woman in her thirties in good health.

This clone turned up a few times. The sample has other DNA sequences that encode this CDR3 too. This chain links TRBV9 with TRBJ1-1; D unresolved. The V gene's germline CDR1 is SGDLS and CDR2 YYNGEE. The CDR3 totals 14 residues. V was shortened by 2 bases and J by 5 bases, with 13 bases between the two germline ends. CDR3 DNA: TGTGCCAGCAGCGTCTCCTGGGGAGGAACTGAAGCTTTCTTT. It yields the protein CASSVSWGGTEAFF.

In this sample, this clone turned up a few times. The rearrangement links TRBV6-1 to TRBJ2-1, with D perhaps TRBD1 or TRBD2 (5 bases each). The CDR3 sequence is 15 residues long. Germline CDR1 reads MNHNS; CDR2 reads SASEGT. Trimming left V 4 bases short and J 0 bases short, with 10 bases between. CDR3 sequence reads: CASSGDGGSYNEQFF. Here the CDR3 DNA reads TGTGCCAGCAGTGGTGATGGGGGCTCCTACAATGAGCAGTTCTTC.

The chain has TRBV2 and TRBJ2-7, with 11 bases that match TRBD2. With 8 bases clipped from V and 2 bases from J, the junction kept 5 bases outside the gene matches. The CDR3 runs to 14 residues. The germline CDR1 and CDR2 sequences are SNHLY and FYNNEI. CDR3 in DNA: TGTGCCAGCTCTAGCGGGAGGAATACCTACGAGCAGTACTTC. Protein sequence: CASSSGRNTYEQYF.

The rearrangement joins TRBV19 to TRBJ2-5; 7 nucleotides agree with TRBD2. CDR3 size: 16 residues. Germline CDR1 and CDR2: LNHDA and SQIVND (reference sequence). After removal of 6 bases from V and 5 bases from J, the junction contained 15 bases not matched to a gene. The CDR3 reads CASRGGAGAQLETQYF. CDR3 coding DNA: TGTGCCAGTAGAGGCGGGGCGGGAGCGCAACTTGAGACCCAGTACTTC.

The CDR3 region has the DNA TGTGCCAGCACGCGGCAGGGGAATACCGGGGAGCTGTTTTTT. It is translated as CASTRQGNTGELFF. This chain links TRBV28 with TRBJ2-2, with a possible D match to TRBD1 (6 bases). V lost 7 bases, J lost 5 bases, and 14 bases lay in between. This CDR3 is 14 amino acids long. Germline assignment: CDR1 MDHEN and CDR2 SYDVKM.

This clone was picked up one time. The V call is TRBV5-1, the J call TRBJ1-5; D uncertain. V was shortened by 7 bases and J by 5 bases, with 10 bases between the two germline ends. Germline V gene data show CDR1 as SGHRS and CDR2 as YFSETQ. This CDR3 is built from 12 residues. Here the CDR3 reads CASGRDYQPQHF. CDR3 DNA sequence: TGCGCCAGCGGGCGGGATTATCAGCCCCAGCATTTT.